This entry lists 23 T cell receptor beta chains sequenced from one sample in a study of shared T cell receptors in the human thymus. This table comes from immunoSEQ multiplex PCR, and its TCRdb copy is limited to in-frame clones, with some not included. The repertoire holds more than 550,000 clones, with 70% to 90% as singletons. This sample was also put to use in a study of human thymus T cells.

The source material was thymocytes. These receptors were obtained from a girl less than two years old with a congenital heart defect.

The rearrangement links TRBV28 to TRBJ1-5; the D gene is possibly TRBD1 (6 bases). Trimming removed 6 bases at V and 2 bases at J, with 20 bases between. Germline CDR1 is MDHEN and CDR2 is SYDVKM. The CDR3 length is 17 residues. CDR3: CASSDPGEGRGNQPQHF. For the CDR3, the DNA is TGTGCCAGCAGCGATCCAGGGGAGGGCAGGGGCAATCAGCCCCAGCATTTT.

The V gene is TRBV4-1, the J gene TRBJ1-4; TRBD1 is a possible D gene (6 bases). The CDR3 is made up of 15 amino acids. Trimming took 1 base from V and 9 from J, leaving 15 bases between them. Germline CDR1 reads MGHRA; CDR2 reads YSYEKL. The CDR3 bases are TGCGCCAGCAGCCAAGTAGGACAGCCCGGACAAAAACTGTTTTTT. This translates into CASSQVGQPGQKLFF.

The chain is built from TRBV9 and TRBJ2-1; 9 positions agree with TRBD1. The CDR3 loop spans 15 amino acids. Germline CDR1 reads SGDLS; CDR2 reads YYNGEE. Trimming took 0 bases from V and 9 from J; bases not matched to a gene: 7. The CDR3 sequence: CASSVDRGPIPEQFF. As DNA, the CDR3 is TGTGCCAGCAGCGTAGACAGGGGGCCAATTCCTGAGCAGTTCTTC.

The V and J genes are TRBV2 and TRBJ1-2; perhaps TRBD1 as D (5 bases). V was shortened by 8 bases and J by 0 bases, with 16 bases between the two germline ends. The germline V gene has CDR1 SNHLY and CDR2 FYNNEI. CDR3 size: 15 residues. CDR3 DNA: TGTGCCAGCGGGGGGTGGGCCTGCCCTAACTATGGCTACACCTTC. Translated: CASGGWACPNYGYTF.

The rearrangement joins TRBV11-2 to TRBJ1-2, with 8 bases aligning to TRBD1. This CDR3 is built from 17 residues. J lost 6 bases, V lost 0 bases, and 12 bases had no gene match. The germline V gene encodes CDR1 SGHAT and CDR2 FQNNGV. The CDR3 sequence: CASSLDKGGQAIHGYTF. The CDR3 DNA reads TGTGCCAGCAGCTTAGATAAGGGGGGACAGGCGATACATGGCTACACCTTC.

This clone has just one count. The chain links TRBV5-1 to TRBJ2-3; D not resolved. The germline V gene has CDR1 SGHRS and CDR2 YFSETQ. The germline V and J ends were trimmed by 0 bases and 6 bases, with 11 bases remaining between them. The CDR3 has 14 residues. The CDR3 bases are TGCGCCAGCAGCTTGGGGGCACTTCTTGATACGCAGTATTTT. Its protein is CASSLGALLDTQYF.

The V gene is TRBV5-5, the J gene TRBJ2-6; maybe TRBD1 (6 bases). The germline V and J ends were trimmed by 5 bases and 4 bases, with 13 bases remaining between them. This CDR3 is built from 15 residues. Germline CDR1 reads SGHKS; CDR2 reads YYEKEE (reference sequence). Written as DNA, the CDR3 is TGTGCCAGCAGGGCAACAGGGACCGGGGCCAACGTCCTGACTTTC. It translates to CASRATGTGANVLTF.

The gene calls are TRBV5-5 and TRBJ1-1; 11 bases map to TRBD1. V lost 3 bases and J lost 1; bases outside the gene matches: 11. This CDR3 region has 18 residues. CDR1 is SGHKS, CDR2 YYEKEE, per germline (reference sequence). The CDR3 nucleotides are TGTGCCAGCAGCTGGGCCGCGGGACAGGGGGGATCGAACACTGAAGCTTTCTTT. Its protein product is CASSWAAGQGGSNTEAFF.

The rearrangement uses TRBV5-7 and TRBJ1-1, with D unclear. TRBV5-7 is assigned to the ORF class and has an uncertain function. V lost 1 base and J 12 bases, leaving 4 bases between the germline ends. CDR3 length: 9 residues. The chain's CDR3 is CASSLWPFF. CDR3 in DNA: TGTGCCAGCAGCTTGTGGCCTTTCTTT.

The chain employs TRBV19 and TRBJ1-5; a weak D match, TRBD1 (6 bases). This CDR3 is built from 15 residues. The germline V gene has CDR1 LNHDA and CDR2 SQIVND (reference sequence). Trimming pared 7 bases from V and 1 base from J, leaving 14 bases between. CDR3 DNA sequence: TGTGCCAGTAAGGGGTCAGGGGCCAGCAATCAGCCCCAGCATTTT. Amino acid sequence: CASKGSGASNQPQHF.

The gene calls are TRBV4-2 and TRBJ2-1; TRBD2 matches 9 bases. J lost 1 base, V lost 2 bases, and 9 bases had no gene match. The CDR3 totals 18 residues. The germline CDR1 and CDR2 sequences are LGHNA and YNFKEQ. In nucleotides, the CDR3 is TGTGCCAGCAGCCAACAATCTAGCGGGGCCGAGTCCTACAATGAGCAGTTCTTC. Protein sequence: CASSQQSSGAESYNEQFF.

This rearrangement joins TRBV27 to TRBJ1-5, with 10 bases fitting TRBD1. Germline loops: CDR1 MNHEY, CDR2 SMNVEV (reference sequence). The CDR3 is 18 residues long. V was pared by 6 bases and J by 0 bases, with 11 bases of the junction left unmatched. The CDR3 here is CASSLGGQGDHSNQPQHF. The CDR3 nucleotides are TGTGCCAGCAGCTTAGGTGGACAGGGGGATCATAGCAATCAGCCCCAGCATTTT.

V usage is TRBV6-6 and J usage is TRBJ2-7; TRBD2 agrees at 7 bases. The CDR3 has 16 amino acids. Germline assignment: CDR1 MNHNY and CDR2 SVGAGI (reference sequence). V was pared by 6 bases and J by 0 bases, with 11 bases of the junction left unmatched. The CDR3 sequence is CASSLPGGSFSYEQYF. The CDR3 coding sequence is TGTGCCAGCAGCCTACCCGGGGGGAGCTTCTCCTACGAGCAGTACTTC.

This chain joins TRBV2 and TRBJ1-3; D gene unclear. V dropped 5 bases and J dropped 0 bases, with 14 bases sitting between them. Germline CDR1 reads SNHLY; CDR2 reads FYNNEI. The CDR3 loop spans 16 amino acids. The CDR3 DNA reads as TGTGCCAGCAGTTCGTGGAAGGAGAGCTCTGGAAACACCATATATTTT. This translates into CASSSWKESSGNTIYF.

The chain joins TRBV4-1 to TRBJ1-1, with D uncertain. CDR1 and CDR2 from the germline V gene are MGHRA and YSYEKL. CDR3 size: 15 residues. The V and J ends lost 4 bases and 0 bases respectively, with 12 bases between them. Here the CDR3 DNA reads TGCGCCAGCAGCCCTAGACGGAACTTGAACACTGAAGCTTTCTTT. Protein product: CASSPRRNLNTEAFF.

V usage is TRBV5-6 and J usage is TRBJ2-7; TRBD2 is a possible D gene (5 bases). The V gene lost 2 bases and the J gene lost 2 bases, with 17 bases spanning the gap. CDR3 size: 16 residues. Germline V gene sequence: CDR1 SGHDT, CDR2 YYEEEE. The chain's CDR3 is CASSLGPGLEPYEQYF. CDR3 sequence (DNA): TGTGCCAGCAGCTTAGGGCCAGGACTGGAACCCTACGAGCAGTACTTC.

V usage is TRBV9 and J usage is TRBJ1-5; 8 bases line up with TRBD1. Germline V gene lookup returns CDR1 SGDLS and CDR2 YYNGEE. CDR3 length: 14 amino acids. Trimming removed 7 bases from V and 1 base from J; junction bases left unmatched: 4. As DNA, the CDR3 is TGTGCCAGCGGACAGGGCCCGAGCAATCAGCCCCAGCATTTT. As protein: CASGQGPSNQPQHF.

V and J are TRBV7-6 and TRBJ1-3; 10 bases map to TRBD1. The CDR3 is 21 residues long. V was pared by 1 base and J by 0 bases, with 15 bases of the junction left unmatched. Germline loops: CDR1 SGHVS, CDR2 FNYEAQ. The CDR3 region is CASSLEVAGTGDINSGNTIYF. CDR3 nucleotide sequence: TGTGCCAGCAGCTTAGAAGTGGCCGGGACAGGGGATATCAACTCTGGAAACACCATATATTTT.

The chain is built from TRBV7-2 and TRBJ2-1, with TRBD2 identical over 8 bases. Trimming took 5 bases from V and 7 from J; bases not matched to a gene: 10. The CDR3 sequence is 15 residues long. CDR1 and CDR2 (germline): SGHTA, FQGNSA. CDR3 sequence reads: CASSPRGVGANEQFF. The CDR3 DNA follows: TGTGCCAGCAGCCCGCGGGGGGTCGGGGCGAATGAGCAGTTCTTC.

This rearrangement joins TRBV2 to TRBJ2-2; possible D gene TRBD1, 6 bases. The germline CDR1 and CDR2 sequences are SNHLY and FYNNEI. V lost 3 bases and J 7 bases, leaving 9 bases between the germline ends. The CDR3 consists of 13 residues. The chain's CDR3 is CASSDGGFGELFF. In DNA, the CDR3 is TGTGCCAGCAGTGATGGGGGCTTCGGGGAGCTGTTTTTT.

This chain uses TRBV10-3 with TRBJ1-1; D is possibly TRBD1 (6 bases). The CDR3 spans 15 residues. The germline V and J ends were trimmed by 4 bases and 8 bases, with 20 bases remaining between them. Germline V CDR1 and CDR2: ENHRY, SYGVKD. CDR3: CAISGAKGGSSEAFF. CDR3 DNA sequence: TGTGCCATCAGTGGGGCGAAAGGGGGATCATCCGAAGCTTTCTTT.

The V and J genes are TRBV6-7 and TRBJ1-5, with 10 bases that match TRBD1. TRBV6-7 is placed among ORFs of uncertain function. This CDR3 region has 20 residues. Unmatched junction bases numbered 13, after V lost 2 bases and J lost 0 bases. CDR3 protein: CASSYHTLGTGDYSNQPQHF. The CDR3 DNA follows: TGTGCCAGCAGTTACCATACGCTCGGGACAGGGGACTATAGCAATCAGCCCCAGCATTTT.

The chain employs TRBV4-1 and TRBJ1-4; D remains ambiguous. The CDR3 covers 18 residues. V lost 1 base to trimming and J lost 0 bases, with 15 bases between them. The germline V gene has CDR1 MGHRA and CDR2 YSYEKL. The CDR3 DNA is TGCGCCAGCAGCCAAGGTCCGCAGGATATCACAACTAATGAAAAACTGTTTTTT. Translating it yields CASSQGPQDITTNEKLFF.